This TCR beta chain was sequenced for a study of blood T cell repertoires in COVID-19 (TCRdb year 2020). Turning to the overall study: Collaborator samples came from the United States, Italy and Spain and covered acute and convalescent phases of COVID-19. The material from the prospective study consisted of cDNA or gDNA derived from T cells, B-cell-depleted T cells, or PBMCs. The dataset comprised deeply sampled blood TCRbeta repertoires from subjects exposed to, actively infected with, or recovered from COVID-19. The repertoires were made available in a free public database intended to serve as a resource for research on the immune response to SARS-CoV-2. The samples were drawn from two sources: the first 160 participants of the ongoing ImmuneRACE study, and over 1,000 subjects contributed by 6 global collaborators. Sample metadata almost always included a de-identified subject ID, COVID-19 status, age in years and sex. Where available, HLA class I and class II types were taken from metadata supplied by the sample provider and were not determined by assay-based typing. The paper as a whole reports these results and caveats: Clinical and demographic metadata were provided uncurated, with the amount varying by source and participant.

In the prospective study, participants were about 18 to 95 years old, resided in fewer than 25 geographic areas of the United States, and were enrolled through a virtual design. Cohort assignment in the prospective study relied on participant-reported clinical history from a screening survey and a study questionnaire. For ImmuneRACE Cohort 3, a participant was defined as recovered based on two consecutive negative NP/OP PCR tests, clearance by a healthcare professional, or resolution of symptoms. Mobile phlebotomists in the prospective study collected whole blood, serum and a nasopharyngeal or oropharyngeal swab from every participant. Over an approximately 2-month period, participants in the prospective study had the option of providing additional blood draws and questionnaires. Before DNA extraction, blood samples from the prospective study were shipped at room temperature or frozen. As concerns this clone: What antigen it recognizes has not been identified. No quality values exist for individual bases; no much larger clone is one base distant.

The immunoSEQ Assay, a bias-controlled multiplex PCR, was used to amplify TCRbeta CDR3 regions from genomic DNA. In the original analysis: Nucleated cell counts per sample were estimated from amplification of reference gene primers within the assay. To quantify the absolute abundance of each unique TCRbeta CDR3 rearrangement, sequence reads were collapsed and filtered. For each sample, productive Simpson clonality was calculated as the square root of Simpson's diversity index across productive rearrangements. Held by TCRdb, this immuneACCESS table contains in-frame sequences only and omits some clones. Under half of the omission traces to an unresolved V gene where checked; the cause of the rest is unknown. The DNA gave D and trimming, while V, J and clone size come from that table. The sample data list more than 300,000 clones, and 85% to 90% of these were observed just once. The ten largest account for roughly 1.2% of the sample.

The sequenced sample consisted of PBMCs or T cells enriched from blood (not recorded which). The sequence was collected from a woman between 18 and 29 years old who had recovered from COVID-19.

CDR3 region: CASSLGQGGNTIYF. The sequenced DNA is TGTGCCAGCAGCTTAGGACAGGGAGGAAACACCATATATTTT. The rearranged segments are TRBV7-8 and TRBJ1-3; TRBD1 lines up with 7 middle nucleotides. Trimmed from V: 1 base; trimmed from J: 4 bases; junction bases lacking a gene match: 1. The germline V gene supplies CDR1 SGHVS and CDR2 FQNEAQ. From the cysteine through the phenylalanine, the CDR3 covers 14 amino acids. The only DNA kept is the CDR3, 42 bases in frame from the first base.